This T cell receptor beta chain was identified in a study of a mutant IDH1 vaccine in newly diagnosed glioma. In regard to this clone: Its specificity is not known.

Profiled with immunoSEQ multiplex PCR; TCRdb holds only in-frame clones, not every one. This sample has approximately 67,000 clones; over 75% occur once, and the top ten carry approximately 12%. Time point given: week 23, last vaccination. What each vaccine dose contained was 300 ug of mutant IDH1 20-mer peptide, accompanied by topical imiquimod. The receptor comes from a man between 18 and 35 years old with glioma. Sequences were derived from PBMCs, sampled from a glioma patient whose treatment included an IDH1 peptide vaccine.

This chain's CDR3 is CASNPGWASGLSYEQYF. In DNA form, the CDR3 reads TGTGCCAGCAATCCTGGGTGGGCTAGCGGTCTCTCCTACGAGCAGTACTTC. The rearrangement joins TRBV27 to TRBJ2-7; TRBD2 aligns across 7 bases. This CDR3 is 17 amino acids long. The J segment lost 0 bases and the V segment lost 7 bases, leaving 15 bases of the junction unmatched. In germline, CDR1 is MNHEY, CDR2 SMNVEV (reference sequence).